These T cell receptor beta chains were read from a single sample in a study of T cell therapy after organ transplantation. Sequenced by immunoSEQ multiplex PCR; TCRdb stores in-frame clones only, minus some. This table holds 15,000 or so clones, about 85% found once. For these TCRs, the target antigens are not known. The specimen comprised CD8+ T cells from blood, sampled after autologous CMV-specific T cell therapy. Every receptor here comes from a human patient who had received a solid organ transplant and had CMV disease. Part of the T cells may come from the graft donor. The CDR3 runs from the conserved cysteine through the conserved F or W. Fields, in order: V gene, D gene, clone size, J gene, CDR3 protein, CDR3 DNA. A D gene is named only where the DNA matches it firmly. Clone size appears in some rows only: once, few, many, or a class for an expanded clone.

v_gene: TRBV7-6; d_gene: TRBD1; abundance: NA; j_gene: TRBJ1-5; CDR3aa: CASSSAEGRGFNQPQHF; CDR3nt: TGTGCCAGCAGCTCCGCGGAGGGCAGGGGGTTCAATCAGCCCCAGCATTTT
v_gene: TRBV5-6; d_gene: NA; abundance: medium-sized; j_gene: TRBJ2-5; CDR3aa: CASSSSSGGSLTQYF; CDR3nt: TGTGCCAGCAGCTCCTCTTCTGGGGGCTCATTGACCCAGTACTTC
v_gene: TRBV19; d_gene: NA; abundance: NA; j_gene: TRBJ1-5; CDR3aa: CASSWNLQYPSNQPQHF; CDR3nt: TGTGCCAGTAGTTGGAACCTACAGTATCCTAGCAATCAGCCCCAGCATTTT
v_gene: TRBV2; d_gene: NA; abundance: NA; j_gene: TRBJ2-7; CDR3aa: CAIRGTYEQYF; CDR3nt: TGTGCCATCCGAGGGACCTACGAGCAGTACTTC
v_gene: TRBV7-2; d_gene: NA; abundance: NA; j_gene: TRBJ1-4; CDR3aa: CASSLVGQGATNEKLFF; CDR3nt: TGTGCCAGCAGCTTGGTGGGGCAGGGAGCAACTAATGAAAAACTGTTTTTT
v_gene: TRBV11-2; d_gene: NA; abundance: NA; j_gene: TRBJ1-1; CDR3aa: CASSFRRGTEAFF; CDR3nt: TGTGCCAGCAGCTTTCGCAGGGGCACTGAAGCTTTCTTT
v_gene: TRBV7-8; d_gene: TRBD1; abundance: few; j_gene: TRBJ2-5; CDR3aa: CASSLAGTGGTQYF; CDR3nt: TGTGCCAGCAGCTTAGCGGGGACAGGGGGCACCCAGTACTTC
v_gene: TRBV6-5; d_gene: NA; abundance: NA; j_gene: TRBJ2-7; CDR3aa: CASSYGPTYEQYF; CDR3nt: TGTGCCAGCAGTTACGGTCCTACCTACGAGCAGTACTTC
v_gene: TRBV6-5; d_gene: NA; abundance: NA; j_gene: TRBJ2-1; CDR3aa: CASSRTVSSYNEQFF; CDR3nt: TGTGCCAGCAGTCGGACGGTTAGCTCCTACAATGAGCAGTTCTTC
v_gene: TRBV10-1; d_gene: TRBD2; abundance: NA; j_gene: TRBJ2-2; CDR3aa: CASSEIAGAGGELFF; CDR3nt: TGCGCCAGCAGTGAAATAGCGGGGGCAGGCGGGGAGCTGTTTTTT
v_gene: TRBV21-1; d_gene: NA; abundance: NA; j_gene: TRBJ2-7; CDR3aa: CASRRLAGPYEQYF; CDR3nt: TGTGCCAGCAGACGACTAGCGGGACCCTACGAGCAGTACTTC
v_gene: TRBV6-4; d_gene: NA; abundance: few; j_gene: TRBJ1-6; CDR3aa: CASSDRGNSPLHF; CDR3nt: TGTGCCAGCAGTGACAGGGGTAATTCACCCCTCCACTTT
v_gene: TRBV11-1; d_gene: NA; abundance: NA; j_gene: TRBJ1-5; CDR3aa: CASSPTGLNQPQHF; CDR3nt: TGTGCCAGCAGCCCTACAGGGCTAAATCAGCCCCAGCATTTT
v_gene: TRBV7-9; d_gene: NA; abundance: NA; j_gene: TRBJ2-3; CDR3aa: CASRSASSDTQYF; CDR3nt: TGTGCCAGCAGGTCGGCTTCATCAGATACGCAGTATTTT
v_gene: TRBV13; d_gene: TRBD1; abundance: NA; j_gene: TRBJ2-7; CDR3aa: CASSSQDRVYEQYF; CDR3nt: TGTGCCAGCAGCTCCCAGGACAGGGTCTACGAGCAGTACTTC
v_gene: TRBV5-1; d_gene: NA; abundance: NA; j_gene: TRBJ1-2; CDR3aa: CASSLSGRDGYTF; CDR3nt: TGCGCCAGCAGCTTGTCAGGGAGGGATGGCTACACCTTC
v_gene: TRBV4-3; d_gene: TRBD2; abundance: NA; j_gene: TRBJ2-7; CDR3aa: CASSQDRAGIYEQYF; CDR3nt: TGCGCCAGCAGCCAAGATCGAGCGGGGATCTACGAGCAGTACTTC
v_gene: TRBV4-2; d_gene: NA; abundance: NA; j_gene: TRBJ2-3; CDR3aa: CASSQAVGRSADTQYF; CDR3nt: TGTGCCAGCAGCCAAGCGGTTGGCCGCTCCGCAGATACGCAGTATTTT
v_gene: TRBV7-3; d_gene: NA; abundance: few; j_gene: TRBJ1-3; CDR3aa: CASSLGWNSGNTIYF; CDR3nt: TGTGCCAGCAGCTTAGGCTGGAATTCTGGAAACACCATATATTTT
v_gene: TRBV5-5; d_gene: NA; abundance: NA; j_gene: TRBJ1-5; CDR3aa: CASSLWGGQPQHF; CDR3nt: TGTGCCAGCAGCTTGTGGGGCGGTCAGCCCCAGCATTTT
v_gene: TRBV7-9; d_gene: TRBD2; abundance: NA; j_gene: TRBJ2-7; CDR3aa: CASSLDPGAKSSGSYEQYF; CDR3nt: TGTGCCAGCAGCTTAGATCCGGGGGCAAAGTCTAGCGGGTCCTACGAGCAGTACTTC